Listed below are T cell receptor beta chains from one sample, sequenced in a study of T cells in Graves' hyperthyroidism and ophthalmopathy. TCRdb independently ran MiXCR on the multiplex PCR reads; one entry per CDR3 protein. This table holds some 420,000 distinct CDR3 sequences, approximately 15% found once. Sequencing was done on a sample of blood. The receptors stem from a woman aged 18 to 35 with Graves' hyperthyroidism. Both conserved end residues are trimmed from each CDR3. D genes are given only for firm matches.

TRBV28 | - | ASSFMSKEGYT
TRBV7-9 | TRBD2 | ASTAGDYEQY
TRBV30 | TRBD2 | AWDAGLAEIYEQY
TRBV20-1 | - | SARRGRAGELF
TRBV27 | - | ASSFFGLANSPLH
TRBV6-5 | - | ASSYVGQGTYEQY
TRBV7-2 | - | ASSLDGANGYT
TRBV7-9 | - | ASSLKGVLTDTQY
TRBV2 | - | ASSGSNYGYT
TRBV10-3 | - | AISVGTRETQY
TRBV7-2 | TRBD1 | ASSLADRENEKLF
TRBV6-2/TRBV6-3 | TRBD2 | ASTLAGGETQY
TRBV19 | TRBD1 | ASSIQIQGASNQPQH
TRBV4-1 | TRBD1 | ASSQRTGTYNEQF
TRBV20-1 | TRBD1 | SAAHAQGASHEQF
TRBV3-1 | - | ASSLTGQQPQH
TRBV3-1 | TRBD1 | ASSRPGQGKDYGYT
TRBV27 | - | ASSPSRGVSNQPQH
TRBV7-9 | - | ASSSRTLSNEQF
TRBV12-3/TRBV12-4 | TRBD2 | ASIQSGVGANVLT
TRBV27 | TRBD2 | ASRGQLAGGPLYNEQF
TRBV27 | - | ASSLSTGRPSKQY
TRBV20-1 | - | SARDETRADTQY
TRBV7-2 | - | ASSRNSGAKGYT
TRBV11-1 | TRBD1 | ASNTPPGGSYNEQF
TRBV7-9 | - | ASSPGGDFAEQY
TRBV29-1 | TRBD1 | SVGGTGWYQETQY
TRBV20-1 | - | SANPGGFYEQY